The clone carrying this TCR beta chain was observed many times. Its specificity is unknown. Lactation, pregnancy, other autoimmune disease or uncontrolled infection led to exclusion of patients. Each 10 ml fresh peripheral blood draw supplied the PBMCs. The data stem from a study of T cells in Graves' hyperthyroidism and ophthalmopathy. Background on the study: Peripheral blood was collected at initial diagnosis, before any treatment.

V gave up 3 bases and J gave up 8 bases, with 10 bases separating them. Germline V gene lookup returns CDR1 KGHSH and CDR2 LQKENI. The CDR3 contains 13 residues. TCR beta CDR3 region amplification was performed from RNA transcripts. HTBI primers were the set used in a first-round RT-PCR of the TCR CDR3. TCRdb re-derived calls from the multiplex PCR reads in MiXCR, one entry per CDR3 protein. The sample records 250,000 or so distinct CDR3 sequences, roughly 15% being singletons. Study-wide findings and caveats: The majority of expanded thyroid clonotypes above 0.001 also appeared in blood.

The sequenced sample was blood. This TCR was sampled from a woman aged 50 to 60 with Graves' hyperthyroidism that later progressed to Graves' ophthalmopathy. The genes are TRBV18 and TRBJ2-2; no reliable D call. The CDR3 region is CASSPNSPGELFF. CDR3 bases: TGTGCCAGCTCACCGAACAGCCCGGGGGAGCTGTTTTTT.